This is a list of T cell receptor beta chains from one sample in a study of shared clonotypes between healthy human individuals. The repertoire was sequenced with immunoSEQ multiplex PCR; TCRdb's copy has only in-frame clones and lacks some. The table lists 1,400,000 or so clones, approximately 98.5% of them singletons. The source material was naive CD4+ T cells sorted from blood. These TCRs come from a man younger than 40 in good health. The CDR3 runs from the conserved cysteine through the conserved F or W. The D gene is left open where the match is weak. The size of a clone is reported for some rows only, either as once, few or many, or as a class for expanded clones.

>-|TRBD1|TRBV28|TRBJ2-7
CASSPDRVVYEQYF
TGTGCCAGCAGCCCCGACAGGGTTGTCTACGAGCAGTACTTC
>once|-|TRBV5-4|TRBJ1-2
CASSLEQNYGYTF
TGTGCCAGCAGCTTGGAACAAAACTATGGCTACACCTTC
>once|-|TRBV10-3|TRBJ2-5
CAIREGAEETQYF
TGTGCCATCAGGGAGGGGGCCGAAGAGACCCAGTACTTC
>-|TRBD1|TRBV15|TRBJ1-5
CATSRAQGARNQPQHF
TGTGCCACCAGCAGAGCCCAGGGGGCACGCAATCAGCCCCAGCATTTT
>-|TRBD2|TRBV7-6|TRBJ2-1
CASSLLAGGPGEQFF
TGTGCCAGCAGCTTACTAGCGGGGGGTCCGGGCGAGCAGTTCTTC
>-|TRBD2|TRBV28|TRBJ2-1
CASLGGNEQFF
TGTGCCAGCCTGGGGGGGAATGAGCAGTTCTTC
>-|TRBD2|TRBV11-2|TRBJ2-2
CASSVRTSGRGTGELFF
TGTGCCAGCAGCGTAAGGACTAGCGGGAGGGGAACCGGGGAGCTGTTTTTT
>-|-|TRBV7-2|TRBJ1-2
CASSLTGQRNYGYTF
TGTGCCAGCAGCTTGACAGGACAGCGTAACTATGGCTACACCTTC
>-|-|TRBV6-6|TRBJ1-1
CASTLLGGNTEAFF
TGTGCCAGCACCCTTTTAGGAGGGAACACTGAAGCTTTCTTT
>-|TRBD2|TRBV28|TRBJ2-7
CASSLSLAGDEQYF
TGTGCCAGCAGTTTAAGCTTAGCGGGAGACGAGCAGTACTTC
>-|-|TRBV11-2|TRBJ1-1
CASSSDPGYTEAFF
TGTGCCAGCAGCTCGGACCCGGGATACACTGAAGCTTTCTTT
>-|-|TRBV18|TRBJ2-5
CASSPQPHQLQETQYF
TGTGCCAGCTCACCCCAGCCCCATCAGCTCCAAGAGACCCAGTACTTC
>few|-|TRBV9|TRBJ1-2
CASSVGGTGGYTF
TGTGCCAGCAGCGTAGGGGGCACTGGGGGCTACACCTTC
>-|-|TRBV28|TRBJ2-3
CASSFLGSDTQYF
TGTGCCAGCAGTTTCCTCGGGTCAGATACGCAGTATTTT
>-|-|TRBV10-3|TRBJ2-1
CAISEGLRANNEQFF
TGTGCCATCAGTGAAGGACTAAGGGCAAACAATGAGCAGTTCTTC
>-|TRBD1|TRBV5-1|TRBJ1-2
CASSLQGAHYGYTF
TGCGCCAGCAGCTTACAGGGGGCCCATTATGGCTACACCTTC
>-|-|TRBV14|TRBJ2-7
CASSSGAGGLSYEQYF
TGTGCCAGCAGTTCCGGGGCAGGGGGACTCTCCTACGAGCAGTACTTC
>few|-|TRBV7-9|TRBJ2-2
CASSFTGELFF
TGTGCCAGCAGCTTCACCGGGGAGCTGTTTTTT
>-|-|TRBV9|TRBJ2-3
CASSVGLLADTQYF
TGTGCCAGCAGCGTAGGACTTCTGGCAGATACGCAGTATTTT
>-|-|TRBV6-1|TRBJ2-3
CASSEADTQYF
TGTGCCAGCAGTGAAGCCGATACGCAGTATTTT
>-|TRBD1|TRBV5-1|TRBJ2-5
CASSLGTGNRRQETQYF
TGCGCCAGCAGCCTGGGGACAGGTAATAGGCGTCAAGAGACCCAGTACTTC
>-|-|TRBV19|TRBJ2-3
CASRRPDTQYF
TGTGCCAGTAGAAGACCAGATACGCAGTATTTT
>-|-|TRBV6-5|TRBJ1-5
CASSYRGGQPQHF
TGTGCCAGCAGTTACCGGGGGGGGCAGCCCCAGCATTTT
>-|-|TRBV28|TRBJ2-1
CASSSSLLTINEQFF
TGTGCCAGCAGTTCATCCTTACTCACAATCAATGAGCAGTTCTTC
>-|TRBD2|TRBV29-1|TRBJ2-1
CSGMGTIDEQFF
TGCAGCGGAATGGGGACTATCGATGAGCAGTTCTTC
>-|-|TRBV7-9|TRBJ1-2
CASSLTGNGNGYTF
TGTGCCAGCAGCTTGACCGGGAATGGCAATGGCTACACCTTC
>-|TRBD1|TRBV6-5|TRBJ2-7
CASSRGQGAYEQYF
TGTGCCAGCAGCAGAGGACAGGGGGCCTACGAGCAGTACTTC
>-|TRBD1|TRBV7-3|TRBJ2-6
CASSLTGVPSSGANVLTF
TGTGCCAGCAGCTTGACAGGGGTTCCCTCCTCTGGGGCCAACGTCCTGACTTTC
>-|-|TRBV4-2|TRBJ2-1
CASSPSAQAYNEQFF
TGTGCCAGCAGCCCTTCGGCCCAGGCCTACAATGAGCAGTTCTTC
>-|-|TRBV9|TRBJ2-1
CASSPRRVPYNEQFF
TGTGCCAGCAGCCCCCGGCGGGTTCCCTACAATGAGCAGTTCTTC
>-|-|TRBV18|TRBJ2-7
CASSPGPNPYEQYF
TGTGCCAGCTCACCGGGGCCGAACCCCTACGAGCAGTACTTC
>-|-|TRBV19|TRBJ1-2
CASSMIPYGYTF
TGTGCCAGTAGTATGATCCCATATGGCTACACCTTC
>-|-|TRBV6-6|TRBJ1-5
CASSNEKYNQPQHF
TGTGCCAGCAGTAATGAGAAGTACAATCAGCCCCAGCATTTT
>-|-|TRBV7-9|TRBJ2-2
CASSPKSGRVNTGELFF
TGTGCCAGCAGCCCTAAATCGGGCAGGGTAAACACCGGGGAGCTGTTTTTT
>-|-|TRBV28|TRBJ2-5
CASSLAGIETQYF
TGTGCCAGCAGTTTAGCAGGGATAGAGACCCAGTACTTC
>once|-|TRBV7-2|TRBJ1-5
CASSLGTGQPQHF
TGTGCCAGCAGCTTAGGGACGGGTCAGCCCCAGCATTTT
>-|-|TRBV19|TRBJ2-6
CASSFQGSGANVLTF
TGTGCCAGTAGTTTCCAGGGTTCTGGGGCCAACGTCCTGACTTTC
>once|-|TRBV30|TRBJ2-3
CAWNPLEAARLVPLTDTQYF
TGTGCCTGGAACCCCCTCGAGGCGGCAAGACTAGTTCCCCTCACAGATACGCAGTATTTT
>-|-|TRBV5-1|TRBJ2-2
CASSPGNLNTGELFF
TGCGCCAGCAGCCCCGGAAATCTGAACACCGGGGAGCTGTTTTTT
>-|-|TRBV7-6|TRBJ1-3
CASSSPGRVPGNTIYF
TGTGCCAGCAGCTCCCCAGGCAGGGTACCTGGAAACACCATATATTTT
>-|TRBD1|TRBV28|TRBJ1-4
CASRRTGATNEKLFF
TGTGCCAGCAGAAGGACAGGGGCAACTAATGAAAAACTGTTTTTT
>-|TRBD1|TRBV13|TRBJ2-7
CASSLGPGQNYEQYF
TGTGCCAGCAGCTTAGGTCCGGGACAGAACTACGAGCAGTACTTC
>-|-|TRBV2|TRBJ1-2
CASSDGDVTNYGYTF
TGTGCCAGCAGTGACGGGGACGTGACTAACTATGGCTACACCTTC
>-|TRBD2|TRBV23-1|TRBJ2-1
CASSHPGLAAYSSYNEQFF
TGCGCCAGCAGTCACCCGGGACTAGCGGCCTATAGCTCCTACAATGAGCAGTTCTTC
>-|-|TRBV5-1|TRBJ2-1
CASSPLSRDSVLNEQFF
TGCGCCAGCAGCCCGCTTAGCCGTGATTCGGTACTCAATGAGCAGTTCTTC
>-|-|TRBV18|TRBJ1-3
CASSPPIINTIYF
TGTGCCAGCTCACCCCCCATTATCAACACCATATATTTT
>-|TRBD2|TRBV5-1|TRBJ2-3
CASSLPKLAGSAITDTQYF
TGCGCCAGCAGCTTACCAAAACTAGCGGGATCCGCTATCACAGATACGCAGTATTTT
>-|-|TRBV5-4|TRBJ2-3
CASSFEPRTDTQYF
TGTGCCAGCAGCTTCGAACCCCGCACAGATACGCAGTATTTT
>-|TRBD1|TRBV7-6|TRBJ2-2
CASSPWTGAGELFF
TGTGCCAGCAGCCCCTGGACAGGGGCCGGGGAGCTGTTTTTT
>-|-|TRBV7-9|TRBJ2-1
CASSLAASSEQFF
TGTGCCAGCAGCTTAGCCGCTAGCAGTGAGCAGTTCTTC
>-|TRBD1|TRBV28|TRBJ1-5
CASSLRTGGSNQPQHF
TGTGCCAGCAGTTTAAGGACAGGGGGTAGCAATCAGCCCCAGCATTTT